Reported below is one T cell receptor beta chain. Its target is unknown. Other DNA sequences from this sample encode an identical CDR3 as well. The CDR3 has 13 amino acids. V lost 0 bases to trimming and J lost 0 bases, with 5 bases between them. Germline CDR1 GTSNPN, CDR2 SVGIG (reference sequence). The sample belongs to a study of shared clonotypes between healthy human individuals. TCRdb's table, derived via immunoSEQ multiplex PCR, lists solely in-frame clones and lacks some. The sample contains 1.6 million or so clones, just under 99% of which appear only once. Points from the study as a whole: Large sequencing depth failed to make sorted-subset sequencing complete, rarefaction showed.

The material sequenced was naive CD4+ T cells sorted from blood. Indicated subset: CD45RA+ positively selected. The sequence was obtained from a man aged 25-40 years in good health. V and J are TRBV30 and TRBJ1-1; D is undetermined. CDR3 amino acids: CAWSVLLNTEAFF. As DNA, the CDR3 is TGTGCCTGGAGTGTACTCTTGAACACTGAAGCTTTCTTT.